This T cell receptor (beta chain) was captured in a study of sequential checkpoint blockade in melanoma. This CDR3 region has 18 residues. Sequencing used immunoSEQ multiplex PCR; TCRdb keeps in-frame clones, though not all of them. Among 13,000 or so clones, roughly 50% were seen once, and the ten largest hold 15% to 20%. Treatment indicated: randomized to nivolumab then ipilimumab (arm A) or the reverse (arm B). PBMC sorting kept live CD3+CD8+ cells without CD19 or CD56. Here the sequenced sample was CD8+ T cells sorted from blood (inferred from file names), taken from a patient given nivolumab and ipilimumab in sequence. The clonotype comes from a human donor with melanoma. The chain has TRBV21-1 and TRBJ1-1; TRBD1 is the table's D call and was not checked against the DNA. TRBV21-1 counts as a pseudogene. CDR3 residues: CASSKSFGGQGARTEAFF. CDR3 in DNA: TGTGCCAGCAGCAAAAGTTTTGGGGGACAGGGGGCACGAACTGAAGCTTTCTTT.